This is a list of T cell receptor beta chains from one sample in a study of response to subunit inactivated influenza vaccine. TCRdb reprocessed the RT-PCR reads with MiXCR, giving one entry per CDR3 protein. The sample contains about 480,000 distinct CDR3 sequences, roughly 13% of which appear only once. Source: PBMCs from blood, taken 35 to 45 days after vaccination. The source of these receptors is a man aged 45 to 65 who received an inactivated influenza vaccine. Both conserved end residues are trimmed from each CDR3. Fields, in order: clone size, V gene, J gene, CDR3 protein. Clone size is stated in some rows and not others, as once, few, many or a class when expanded.

abundance: few; v_gene: TRBV12-3/TRBV12-4; j_gene: TRBJ2-3; CDR3aa: ASSPRVQISTDTQY
abundance: -; v_gene: TRBV12-3/TRBV12-4; j_gene: TRBJ1-1; CDR3aa: ASSSVMNTEAF
abundance: -; v_gene: TRBV20-1; j_gene: TRBJ1-5; CDR3aa: SASPETSNQPQH
abundance: many; v_gene: TRBV10-3; j_gene: TRBJ2-7; CDR3aa: AISEFQEGEQY
abundance: -; v_gene: TRBV6-5; j_gene: TRBJ1-2; CDR3aa: ASSYSKQSYGYT
abundance: -; v_gene: TRBV5-5; j_gene: TRBJ1-4; CDR3aa: ASSLAHGNEKLF
abundance: few; v_gene: TRBV12-3/TRBV12-4; j_gene: TRBJ2-2; CDR3aa: ASKAGTFNTGELF
abundance: -; v_gene: TRBV20-1; j_gene: TRBJ2-7; CDR3aa: SADRGSAYEQY
abundance: -; v_gene: TRBV29-1; j_gene: TRBJ2-2; CDR3aa: SVDRGNTGELF
abundance: -; v_gene: TRBV5-1; j_gene: TRBJ1-2; CDR3aa: ASSLVATGGDGYT
abundance: -; v_gene: TRBV15; j_gene: TRBJ2-7; CDR3aa: ATSGTRGGEQY
abundance: once; v_gene: TRBV5-1; j_gene: TRBJ2-5; CDR3aa: ASSTTSGSPGKTQY
abundance: -; v_gene: TRBV12-3/TRBV12-4; j_gene: TRBJ2-1; CDR3aa: ASAGTGIINEQF
abundance: -; v_gene: TRBV5-1; j_gene: TRBJ2-1; CDR3aa: ASSEGLPEF
abundance: -; v_gene: TRBV18; j_gene: TRBJ2-1; CDR3aa: ASSPTRQQGNEQF
abundance: -; v_gene: TRBV6-2/TRBV6-3; j_gene: TRBJ1-5; CDR3aa: ATKGWDSNQPQH
abundance: -; v_gene: TRBV15; j_gene: TRBJ2-5; CDR3aa: ATSRGTGWETQY
abundance: many; v_gene: TRBV29-1; j_gene: TRBJ1-1; CDR3aa: SGGQRNTEAF
abundance: -; v_gene: TRBV11-2; j_gene: TRBJ2-1; CDR3aa: ASWSGLYNEQF
abundance: -; v_gene: TRBV7-2; j_gene: TRBJ2-1; CDR3aa: ASSLVQNEQF
abundance: -; v_gene: TRBV5-1; j_gene: TRBJ2-1; CDR3aa: ASSMTSGGANEQF
abundance: -; v_gene: TRBV6-2/TRBV6-3; j_gene: TRBJ2-5; CDR3aa: ASSYDLGQGIFQETQY
abundance: few; v_gene: TRBV19; j_gene: TRBJ2-5; CDR3aa: ASSMGRIKETQY
abundance: many; v_gene: TRBV20-1; j_gene: TRBJ2-7; CDR3aa: SARQGSEQY
abundance: -; v_gene: TRBV7-2; j_gene: TRBJ2-1; CDR3aa: ASSPGGALLEQF
abundance: few; v_gene: TRBV5-6; j_gene: TRBJ1-2; CDR3aa: ASSFQTGYT
abundance: many; v_gene: TRBV6-1; j_gene: TRBJ2-4; CDR3aa: ASTGFDIQY
abundance: -; v_gene: TRBV6-2/TRBV6-3; j_gene: TRBJ2-7; CDR3aa: ASAEHTPGTSGRINEQY
abundance: few; v_gene: TRBV9; j_gene: TRBJ2-5; CDR3aa: ASSVAGDRGETQY
abundance: few; v_gene: TRBV20-1; j_gene: TRBJ2-1; CDR3aa: SARDPGLAGEFLNEQF
abundance: many; v_gene: TRBV4-2; j_gene: TRBJ2-5; CDR3aa: ASSPGLAETQY
abundance: many; v_gene: TRBV6-5; j_gene: TRBJ2-5; CDR3aa: ASSSPLTGEGETQY
abundance: few; v_gene: TRBV20-1; j_gene: TRBJ2-1; CDR3aa: SASRGDNEQF
abundance: few; v_gene: TRBV4-3; j_gene: TRBJ2-2; CDR3aa: ASSQEIRGVETGELF
abundance: many; v_gene: TRBV12-3/TRBV12-4; j_gene: TRBJ1-5; CDR3aa: AWGWDQPQH
abundance: few; v_gene: TRBV19; j_gene: TRBJ2-1; CDR3aa: ASSIKRSGSTEQF